These 25 T cell receptor beta chains were sequenced from one sample in a study of blood T cell repertoires in COVID-19. The protocol was immunoSEQ multiplex PCR, while the TCRdb copy is restricted to in-frame clones and leaves out a portion. Of tens of thousands of clones in the sample, more than 70% were seen once. Specimen: peripheral blood. The origin of the receptors is a man between 50 and 59 years old with COVID-19, enrolled during active disease.

V gene TRBV24-1 combines with J gene TRBJ1-3; 7 nucleotides match TRBD1. Germline lookup yields CDR1 KGHDR and CDR2 SFDVKD. The CDR3 is made up of 19 amino acids. V lost 7 bases and J lost 0; bases outside the gene matches: 17. This CDR3 is CATSLKIRDSKSSGNTIYF. In DNA form, the CDR3 reads TGTGCCACCAGCCTCAAGATCCGGGACAGTAAAAGCTCTGGAAACACCATATATTTT.

The chain links TRBV7-9 to TRBJ1-4, with D possibly TRBD1 on 5 matching bases. Germline V gives CDR1 SEHNR, CDR2 FQNEAQ (reference sequence). The CDR3 has 14 residues. Between the trimmed V and J ends, which lost 6 bases and 7 bases, there was a span of 15 bases. CDR3 loop: CASSRSAGTEKLFF. For the CDR3, the DNA is TGTGCCAGCAGTCGATCAGCGGGGACTGAAAAACTGTTTTTT.

The J gene is TRBJ2-7, the V gene TRBV9; 8 nucleotides align to TRBD1. Germline CDR1 and CDR2: SGDLS and YYNGEE. J lost 4 bases, V lost 0 bases, and 6 bases had no gene match. The CDR3 runs to 15 residues. CDR3 coding DNA: TGTGCCAGCAGCGTAGGGGCCAGGGGGCCTTACGAGCAGTACTTC. Residues: CASSVGARGPYEQYF.

The V gene is TRBV5-4, the J gene TRBJ1-6; TRBD1 matches at 8 bases. The CDR3 is 14 amino acids. Germline-derived CDR1 and CDR2 are SGHNT and YYREEE (reference sequence). The junction had 4 bases not matched to a gene; V was cut back by 6 bases and J by 5 bases. The CDR3 DNA follows: TGTGCCAGCACGCCGACAGGGGATAATTCACCCCTCCACTTT. Its protein product is CASTPTGDNSPLHF.

V and J are TRBV2 and TRBJ2-5; perhaps TRBD2 as D (6 bases). From germline, CDR1 is SNHLY and CDR2 FYNNEI. The CDR3 contains 11 residues. Trimming left V 1 base short and J 9 bases short, with 6 bases between. CDR3 sequence (DNA): TGTGCCAGCAGTGAAGGGGAGGCCCAGTACTTC. It is translated as CASSEGEAQYF.

This chain joins TRBV28 and TRBJ1-1; D is unresolved. Germline assignment: CDR1 MDHEN and CDR2 SYDVKM. The CDR3 is 15 amino acids. Deletions cut 4 bases from V and 7 bases from J, with 19 bases between. In DNA, the CDR3 is TGTGCCAGCAGTTCTCCGGGGAGGGAAGGGCTTGAAGCTTTCTTT. Residues: CASSSPGREGLEAFF.

This chain joins TRBV10-3 and TRBJ1-2, with 8 bases that match TRBD1. V lost 2 bases, J lost 0 bases, and 5 bases stayed unmatched. Germline V lookup: CDR1 ENHRY, CDR2 SYGVKD. This CDR3 has 16 amino acids. The CDR3 DNA reads as TGTGCCATCAGTGAGGGACAGGGCCCAGCTAACTATGGCTACACCTTC. It codes for CAISEGQGPANYGYTF.

In nucleotides, the CDR3 is TGTGCCAGCAGTGTGTCGCGGGGGCGGGTCACCGGGGAGCTGTTTTTT. This sequence encodes CASSVSRGRVTGELFF. The rearrangement joins TRBV2 to TRBJ2-2; maybe TRBD2 (7 bases). Trimming removed 4 bases at V and 4 bases at J, with 16 bases between. In germline, CDR1 is SNHLY, CDR2 FYNNEI. The CDR3 spans 16 residues.

This chain links TRBV28 with TRBJ1-1; 9 bases map to TRBD1. Germline assignment: CDR1 MDHEN and CDR2 SYDVKM. V lost 8 bases, J lost 4 bases, and 11 bases stayed unmatched. CDR3 size: 15 residues. This CDR3 is CASPPGGQGVTEAFF. CDR3 bases: TGTGCCAGCCCCCCGGGGGGACAGGGAGTCACTGAAGCTTTCTTT.

The chain carries TRBV29-1 and TRBJ2-7, with D possibly being TRBD2 (6 bases). Germline CDR1 SQVTM, CDR2 ANQGSEA. V lost 6 bases and J lost 8, with 17 bases in between. CDR3 length: 12 residues. The CDR3 is CSVRDFSPQQYF. In DNA form, the CDR3 reads TGCAGCGTGAGGGACTTTTCACCCCAGCAGTACTTC.

This chain links TRBV11-2 with TRBJ1-1; tentatively, D is TRBD1 (6 bases). The CDR3 runs 14 residues. CDR1 is SGHAT, CDR2 FQNNGV, per germline. V was shortened by 1 base and J by 5 bases, with 11 bases between the two germline ends. The CDR3: CASSLVQGRTEAFF. Here the CDR3 DNA reads TGTGCCAGCAGCTTAGTACAGGGACGGACTGAAGCTTTCTTT.

V is TRBV6-5 and J is TRBJ2-6; D gene unclear. The CDR3 is 14 residues long. Trimming took 6 bases from V and 4 from J, leaving 10 bases between them. Germline V gene data show CDR1 as MNHEY and CDR2 as SVGAGI. CDR3 DNA: TGTGCCAGCAGACAAGACGGGGGGGCCAACGTCCTGACTTTC. Encoded protein: CASRQDGGANVLTF.

The chain uses TRBV5-1 and TRBJ2-3; 7 nucleotides match TRBD2. After removal of 4 bases from V and 1 base from J, the junction contained 6 bases not matched to a gene. CDR3 length equals 15 residues. Germline CDR1 reads SGHRS; CDR2 reads YFSETQ. CDR3 DNA sequence: TGCGCCAGCAGCCTGTCTAGCGGTCGCACAGATACGCAGTATTTT. Its protein is CASSLSSGRTDTQYF.

The chain joins TRBV30 to TRBJ1-2; TRBD1 matches 10 bases. Germline CDR1 GTSNPN, CDR2 SVGIG (reference sequence). This CDR3 is built from 14 residues. V dropped 8 bases and J dropped 7; count of bases not matched to a gene: 13. The CDR3 DNA sequence: TGTGCCCAAGAACGGGACAGGGGATTTGGTGGCTACACCTTC. Residues: CAQERDRGFGGYTF.

The chain has TRBV7-8 and TRBJ1-1, with 7 bases that match TRBD1. CDR1 SGHVS and CDR2 FQNEAQ come from the germline V gene. V shed 5 bases and J 1 base; nucleotides not matched to a gene: 7. This CDR3 contains 15 residues. CDR3 sequence reads: CASSPWGQPNTEAFF. The CDR3 region has the DNA TGTGCCAGCAGCCCCTGGGGACAGCCGAACACTGAAGCTTTCTTT.

This clone was counted only a few times. The chain combines TRBV9 with TRBJ2-3, with 7 bases fitting TRBD2. With V trimmed by 0 bases and J by 0 bases, 4 bases remained unmatched. The CDR3 length is 16 residues. Germline-derived CDR1 and CDR2 are SGDLS and YYNGEE. This CDR3 reads CASSVGIAGSTDTQYF. The CDR3 DNA reads as TGTGCCAGCAGCGTAGGAATAGCGGGTAGCACAGATACGCAGTATTTT.

A few counts support this clone. Mismatch with germline at one junction end may stem from a read error. V gene TRBV6-5 combines with J gene TRBJ2-1, with D possibly TRBD1 on 6 matching bases. Germline values: CDR1 MNHEY, CDR2 SVGAGI. CDR3 size: 14 residues. CDR3 sequence (DNA): TGTGCCAGCAGTTACTCGACTGGGGGCGCGGCCTACGTCTTC. This codes for CASSYSTGGAAYVF.

The V call is TRBV6-4, the J call TRBJ1-6, with 10 positions matching TRBD1. Germline assignment: CDR1 MRHNA and CDR2 SNTAGT. V gave up 7 bases and J gave up 9 bases; unmatched junction bases: 9. The CDR3 has 15 amino acids. DNA of the CDR3: TGTGCCAGCATTCTGGGACAGGGGCTTCCTTCACCCCTCCACTTT. Translated: CASILGQGLPSPLHF.

In this sample, this clone turned up a few times. The genes are TRBV5-5 and TRBJ1-5; D remains unclear. Germline CDR1 SGHKS, CDR2 YYEKEE (reference sequence). CDR3 length equals 13 residues. V lost 0 bases and J lost 5, with 6 bases in between. CDR3 sequence (DNA): TGTGCCAGCAGCTTGGTGGCACATCAGCCCCAGCATTTT. Translating it yields CASSLVAHQPQHF.

The chain carries TRBV9 and TRBJ2-7; maybe TRBD1 (5 bases). The CDR3 spans 15 residues. Trimming removed 0 bases at V and 0 bases at J, with 10 bases between. Germline CDR1 is SGDLS and CDR2 is YYNGEE. In nucleotides, the CDR3 is TGTGCCAGCAGCGTAGGGGGCAGCCTCTCCTACGAGCAGTACTTC. It specifies CASSVGGSLSYEQYF.

The chain has TRBV4-1 and TRBJ2-1, with a weak D call TRBD1 (6 bases). Trimming pared 4 bases from V and 8 bases from J, leaving 15 bases between. Germline CDR1 reads MGHRA; CDR2 reads YSYEKL. This CDR3 region has 14 residues. The CDR3 spells CASSLDRRSDEQFF. In nucleotides, the CDR3 is TGCGCCAGCAGCCTAGACAGGCGATCGGATGAGCAGTTCTTC.

This clone was found once. The chain joins TRBV4-3 to TRBJ2-7; D not certain. Germline CDR1 LGHNA, CDR2 YSLEER. The CDR3 loop spans 15 amino acids. V lost 0 bases, J lost 3 bases, and 12 bases lay in between. Here the CDR3 reads CASSQDLHTVYEQYF. The CDR3 DNA reads TGCGCCAGCAGCCAAGATCTTCACACCGTCTACGAGCAGTACTTC.

In DNA, the CDR3 is TGTGCCAGTAGTCTCGCGCTGGACAGGCTATACAATGAGCAGTTCTTC. Translating it yields CASSLALDRLYNEQFF. The rearrangement links TRBV19 to TRBJ2-1, with 7 bases fitting TRBD1. Germline V CDR1 and CDR2: LNHDA, SQIVND (reference sequence). With 5 bases clipped from V and 4 bases from J, the junction kept 11 bases outside the gene matches. The CDR3 spans 16 residues. The whole variable domain, remainder taken from reference TRBV19 and TRBJ2-1, is DGGITQSPKYLFRKEGQNVTLSCEQNLNHDAMYWYRQDPGQGLRLIYYSQIVNDFQKGDIAEGYSVSREKKESFPLTVTSAQKNPTAFYLCASSLALDRLYNEQFFGPGTRLTVL.

A few counts support this clone. The chain combines TRBV7-8 with TRBJ1-5, with TRBD1 matching 7 bases. V shed 5 bases, J shed 0 bases, and the junction held 10 bases outside the gene matches. The CDR3 has 17 amino acids. Per germline, CDR1 SGHVS and CDR2 FQNEAQ. The CDR3 is CASSAGQSRYSNQPQHF. The DNA for the CDR3 is TGTGCCAGCAGCGCGGGACAGTCACGTTATAGCAATCAGCCCCAGCATTTT.

The chain combines TRBV3-1 (or the pseudogene TRBV3-2) with TRBJ2-2; D gene ambiguous. V was pared by 2 bases and J by 4 bases, with 8 bases between. Germline CDR1 reads LGHDT; CDR2 reads YNNKEL (reference sequence). CDR3 length equals 14 residues. The CDR3 loop reads CASSQMRRTGELFF. CDR3 bases: TGTGCCAGCAGCCAAATGAGGCGCACCGGGGAGCTGTTTTTT.